This paragraph reports one TCR beta chain. Its antigen remains unidentified. These data originate in a study of radiotherapy plus CTLA-4 blockade in lung cancer. Study in general: The study recorded objective responses in roughly a sixth of patients and disease control in around 31%. Study-wide results and caveats: Following radiotherapy plus ipilimumab, tumor-derived TCR clones expanded in the blood. With interferon-beta, early dynamics of blood T cell clones were reported to best predict response.

With 1 base clipped from V and 4 bases from J, the junction kept 6 bases outside the gene matches. The CDR3 runs 15 residues. CDR1 is SGDLS, CDR2 YYNGEE, per germline. The repertoire was sequenced with immunoSEQ multiplex PCR; TCRdb's copy has only in-frame clones and lacks some. The data show tens of thousands of clones, around 84% seen once. The chain links TRBV9 to TRBJ2-5; TRBD2 agrees at 8 bases. The origin of this receptor is a human donor with non-small cell lung cancer who had stable disease on radiotherapy plus ipilimumab. The sequencing here drew on peripheral blood, taken from a patient treated with radiotherapy plus ipilimumab. CDR3 DNA: TGTGCCAGCAGCGTAACGGGGGGGCTGGGAGAGACCCAGTACTTC. Translated, it gives CASSVTGGLGETQYF.